This entry features one TCR beta chain sequence. This CDR3 has 15 amino acids. Germline V lookup: CDR1 SGHNT, CDR2 YENEEA. V lost 6 bases to trimming and J lost 6 bases; unmatched junction nucleotides: 6. These data belong to a study of blood T cell repertoires in COVID-19. The overall study: T cells, B-cell-depleted T cells, or PBMCs provided the cDNA or gDNA that served as material.

Per the original methods: Counts of nucleated cells, estimated from reference gene primer amplification, were obtained. Libraries were prepared by immunoSEQ multiplex PCR; TCRdb keeps only in-frame clonotypes and omits some of them. Clonal size and the V and J genes are those of that table, whereas D and trimming came from the DNA. The sample has 90,000 to 150,000 clones, about nine tenths seen once; the top ten hold around 7.7%. The chain combines TRBV11-3 with TRBJ2-1, with 12 bases identical to TRBD2. Sequencing input: peripheral blood. The TCR originated in a human donor in a cohort sampled during active COVID-19. The CDR3 loop is CASRRPSGRANEQFF. CDR3 nucleotides: TGTGCCAGCAGGCGTCCTAGCGGGAGGGCCAATGAGCAGTTCTTC. Variable domain in full (rest from reference TRBV11-3 and TRBJ2-1): EAGVVQSPRYKIIEKKQPVAFWCNPISGHNTLYWYLQNLGQGPELLIRYENEEAVDDSQLPKDRFSAERLKGVDSTLKIQPAELGDSAVYLCASRRPSGRANEQFFGPGTRLTVL.